Shown below are 5 T cell receptor beta chains from a single sample sequenced in a study of T cell responses to AZD1222 COVID-19 vaccine (dated by TCRdb to the early 2020s). The time point label of this sample denotes: baseline before first vaccination. The library was obtained by the immunoSEQ multiplex PCR assay. In TCRdb, the immuneACCESS table is reduced to in-frame sequences with V and J assigned. These tables do not hold every clone; where another copy was compared, an unresolved V gene accounts for under half, and the others remain unexplained. The sample table shows around 100,000 clones, and just over 90% are seen once. 1% to 1.5% of the sample goes to the ten largest clones. Sequences were derived from peripheral blood, sampled on day 0 of AZD1222 vaccination. Every receptor here comes from an adult in good health.

The chain employs TRBV11-2 and TRBJ2-1; 10 bases agree with TRBD2. CDR3 length: 16 residues. With 3 bases clipped from V and 1 base from J, the junction kept 3 bases outside the gene matches. Germline V lookup: CDR1 SGHAT, CDR2 FQNNGV. This CDR3 is CASSLRTSGSYNEQFF. CDR3 DNA: TGTGCCAGCAGCTTGAGGACTAGCGGATCCTACAATGAGCAGTTCTTC. The complete variable domain, with remaining parts taken from reference TRBV11-2 and TRBJ2-1, reads EAGVAQSPRYKIIEKRQSVAFWCNPISGHATLYWYQQILGQGPKLLIQFQNNGVVDDSQLPKDRFSAERLKGVDSTLKIQPAKLEDSAVYLCASSLRTSGSYNEQFFGPGTRLTVL.

The chain joins TRBV6-2 or TRBV6-3 to TRBJ2-2; D remains unclear. The CDR3 is made up of 15 amino acids. Trimming stripped 6 bases from V and 1 base from J, with 12 bases between. Germline CDR1 reads MNHEY; CDR2 reads SVGEGT. CDR3 sequence (DNA): TGTGCCAGCAGCCAACTACAGAGGAACACCGGGGAGCTGTTTTTT. Protein product: CASSQLQRNTGELFF.

The chain joins TRBV27 to TRBJ1-5; D unclear. The V gene lost 10 bases and the J gene lost 2 bases, with 9 bases spanning the gap. The CDR3 is made up of 12 amino acids. Germline CDR1 is MNHEY and CDR2 is SMNVEV (reference sequence). CDR3 sequence: CATGGGNQPQHF. The DNA of the CDR3 is TGTGCCACAGGAGGAGGCAATCAGCCCCAGCATTTT.

The chain joins TRBV6-2 or TRBV6-3 to TRBJ1-5; D is ambiguous. Germline CDR1 is MNHEY and CDR2 is SVGEGT. CDR3 size: 12 residues. Trimming cost V 0 bases and J 9 bases, with 6 bases left between them. The CDR3 DNA is TGTGCCAGCAGTTACTCTCGTACGCCCCAGCATTTT. Translated, it gives CASSYSRTPQHF.

The J gene is TRBJ1-3, the V gene TRBV11-2; 7 positions match TRBD1. The CDR3 is 19 residues long. The V and J ends lost 0 bases and 1 base, in that order; junction bases with no gene match: 12. CDR1 is SGHAT, CDR2 FQNNGV, per germline. The CDR3 loop reads CASSLDWRQGGRSGNTIYF. In DNA, the CDR3 is TGTGCCAGCAGCTTAGATTGGAGACAGGGCGGACGGTCTGGAAACACCATATATTTT.